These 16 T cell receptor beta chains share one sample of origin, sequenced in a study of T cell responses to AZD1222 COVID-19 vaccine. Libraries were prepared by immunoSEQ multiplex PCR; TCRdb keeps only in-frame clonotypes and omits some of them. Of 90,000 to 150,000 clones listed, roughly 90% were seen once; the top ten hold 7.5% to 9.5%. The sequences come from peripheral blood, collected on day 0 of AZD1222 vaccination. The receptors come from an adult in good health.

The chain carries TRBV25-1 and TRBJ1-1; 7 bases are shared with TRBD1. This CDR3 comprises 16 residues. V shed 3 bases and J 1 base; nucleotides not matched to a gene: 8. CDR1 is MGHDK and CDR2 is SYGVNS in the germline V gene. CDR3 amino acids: CASSDRPQGGNTEAFF. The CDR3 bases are TGTGCCAGCAGTGATCGTCCCCAGGGGGGGAACACTGAAGCTTTCTTT.

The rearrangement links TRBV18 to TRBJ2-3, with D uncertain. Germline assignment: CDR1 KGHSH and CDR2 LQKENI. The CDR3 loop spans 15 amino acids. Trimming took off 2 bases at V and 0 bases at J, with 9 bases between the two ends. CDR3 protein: CASSPTDTSTDTQYF. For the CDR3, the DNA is TGTGCCAGCTCACCAACAGATACTAGCACAGATACGCAGTATTTT.

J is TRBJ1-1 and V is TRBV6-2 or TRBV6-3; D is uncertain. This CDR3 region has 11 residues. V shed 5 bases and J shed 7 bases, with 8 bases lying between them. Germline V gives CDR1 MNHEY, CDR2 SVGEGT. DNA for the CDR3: TGTGCCAGCAGTCATGGACTTGAAGCTTTCTTT. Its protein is CASSHGLEAFF.

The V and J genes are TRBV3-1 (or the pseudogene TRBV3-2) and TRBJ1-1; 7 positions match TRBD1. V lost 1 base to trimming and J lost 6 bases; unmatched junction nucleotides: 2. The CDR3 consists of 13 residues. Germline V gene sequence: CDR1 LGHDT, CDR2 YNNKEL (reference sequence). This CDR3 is CASSQGGTAEAFF. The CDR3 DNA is TGTGCCAGCAGCCAAGGAGGGACAGCTGAAGCTTTCTTT.

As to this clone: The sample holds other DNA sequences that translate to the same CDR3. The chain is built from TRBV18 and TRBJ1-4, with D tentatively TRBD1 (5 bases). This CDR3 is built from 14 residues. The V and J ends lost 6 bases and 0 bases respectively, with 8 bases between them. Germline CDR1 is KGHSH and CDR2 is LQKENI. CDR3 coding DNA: TGTGCCAGCTCCCCGGGGCCAACTAATGAAAAACTGTTTTTT. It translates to CASSPGPTNEKLFF.

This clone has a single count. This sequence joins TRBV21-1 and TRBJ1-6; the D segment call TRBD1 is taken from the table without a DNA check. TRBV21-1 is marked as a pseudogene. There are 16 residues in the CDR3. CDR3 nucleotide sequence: TGTGCCAGCACCTCGTGGACAGGTACTGACTATTCACCCCTCCACTTT. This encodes CASTSWTGTDYSPLHF.

As DNA, the CDR3 is TGCGCCAGCAGCCAAGGGACGGACGGATCCTACGAGCAGTACTTC. Its translation: CASSQGTDGSYEQYF. The V call is TRBV4-1, the J call TRBJ2-7; D gene uncertain. CDR1 is MGHRA and CDR2 is YSYEKL in the germline V gene. The length of the CDR3 is 15 residues. The V and J ends lost 1 base and 1 base respectively, with 11 bases between them.

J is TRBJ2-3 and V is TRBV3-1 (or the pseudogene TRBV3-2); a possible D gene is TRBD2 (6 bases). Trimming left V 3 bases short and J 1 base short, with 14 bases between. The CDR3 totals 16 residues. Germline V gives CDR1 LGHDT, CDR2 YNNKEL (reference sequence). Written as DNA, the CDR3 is TGTGCCAGCAGCCAGGTTGGAGGGGCAGGCACAGATACGCAGTATTTT. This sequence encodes CASSQVGGAGTDTQYF.

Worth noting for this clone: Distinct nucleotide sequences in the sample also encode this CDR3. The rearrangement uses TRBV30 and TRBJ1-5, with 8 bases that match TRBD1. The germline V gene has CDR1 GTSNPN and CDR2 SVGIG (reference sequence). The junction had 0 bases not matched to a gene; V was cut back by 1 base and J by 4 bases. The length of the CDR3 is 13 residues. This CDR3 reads CAWSGQGNQPQHF. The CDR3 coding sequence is TGTGCCTGGAGTGGACAGGGGAATCAGCCCCAGCATTTT.

The CDR3 region is CASSQERVRLSNEQFF. The CDR3 DNA reads TGTGCCAGCAGCCAAGAAAGGGTGAGACTGAGCAATGAGCAGTTCTTC. The chain carries TRBV3-1 (or the pseudogene TRBV3-2) and TRBJ2-1; D is uncertain. There are 16 residues in the CDR3. The ends were cut back, 0 bases at V and 6 bases at J, with 15 bases in the middle. Germline CDR1 reads LGHDT; CDR2 reads YNNKEL (reference sequence).

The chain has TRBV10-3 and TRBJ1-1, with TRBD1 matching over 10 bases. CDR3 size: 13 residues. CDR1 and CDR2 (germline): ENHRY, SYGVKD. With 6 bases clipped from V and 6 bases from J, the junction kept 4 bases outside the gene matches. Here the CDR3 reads CAIRGQGVPEAFF. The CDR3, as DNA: TGTGCCATCAGAGGACAGGGGGTTCCTGAAGCTTTCTTT.

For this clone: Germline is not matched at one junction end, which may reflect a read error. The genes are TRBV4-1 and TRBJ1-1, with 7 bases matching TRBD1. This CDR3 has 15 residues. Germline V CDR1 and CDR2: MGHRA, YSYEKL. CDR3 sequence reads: CATSQLDRVNTEAFF. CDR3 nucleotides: TGCGCCACCAGCCAACTCGACAGGGTGAACACTGAAGCTTTCTTT.

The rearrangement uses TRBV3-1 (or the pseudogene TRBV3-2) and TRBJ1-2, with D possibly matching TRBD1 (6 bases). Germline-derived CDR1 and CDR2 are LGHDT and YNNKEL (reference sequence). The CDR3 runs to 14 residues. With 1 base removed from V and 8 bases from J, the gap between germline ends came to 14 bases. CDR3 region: CASSQGVGARGYTF. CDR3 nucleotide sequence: TGTGCCAGCAGCCAAGGGGTGGGGGCTCGAGGCTACACCTTC.

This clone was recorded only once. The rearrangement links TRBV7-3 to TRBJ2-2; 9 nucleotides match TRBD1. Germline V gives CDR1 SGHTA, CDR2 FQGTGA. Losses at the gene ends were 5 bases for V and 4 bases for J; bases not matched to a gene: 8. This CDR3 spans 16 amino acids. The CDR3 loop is CASSKRQGGSTGELFF. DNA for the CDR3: TGTGCCAGCAGCAAGAGACAGGGGGGATCCACCGGGGAGCTGTTTTTT.

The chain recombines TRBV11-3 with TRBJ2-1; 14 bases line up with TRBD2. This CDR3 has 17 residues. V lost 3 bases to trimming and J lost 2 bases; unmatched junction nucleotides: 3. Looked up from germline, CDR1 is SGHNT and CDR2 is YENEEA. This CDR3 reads CASSFGLAGGPYNEQFF. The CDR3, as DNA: TGTGCCAGCAGCTTCGGACTAGCGGGGGGTCCCTACAATGAGCAGTTCTTC.

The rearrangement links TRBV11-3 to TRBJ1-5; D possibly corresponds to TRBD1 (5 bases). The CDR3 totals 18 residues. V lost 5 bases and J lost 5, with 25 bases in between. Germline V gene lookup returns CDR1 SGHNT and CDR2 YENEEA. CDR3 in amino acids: CASSQLLCHLEGYQPQHF. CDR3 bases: TGTGCCAGCAGCCAGCTGTTGTGTCACCTCGAGGGGTATCAGCCCCAGCATTTT.